This T cell receptor beta chain stems from a study of CD8+ T cells in alopecia areata. PBMCs, the starting material, were the source of sorted CD4+ and CD8+ T cells. This clone has a handful of counts. As yet, its antigen is unknown. The same CDR3 also results from other DNA sequences found in this sample. Extraction and reverse transcription of RNA yielded cDNA as the sequencing template. Clones were sequenced by immunoSEQ multiplex PCR, and TCRdb holds only the in-frame ones, with some missing. The table lists around 150,000 clones, roughly 58% of them singletons, with just over 35% in the top ten. The study's findings and limits: TCR sharing was clearer in mice than between patients, perhaps partly owing to patient HLA diversity.

The ends lost 8 bases at V and 4 bases at J; junction bases unmatched: 3. Germline V lookup: CDR1 SNHLY, CDR2 FYNNEI. The CDR3 contains 12 residues. Sequencing used CD8+ T cells sorted from blood. The clonotype originates from a human donor in good health. The chain links TRBV2 to TRBJ1-2; 8 bases agree with TRBD1. The CDR3 nucleotides read TGTGCCAGCCGGACAGGGCGCTATGGCTACACCTTC. Translated: CASRTGRYGYTF. Drawing the rest from reference TRBV2 and TRBJ1-2, the complete variable domain is EPEVTQTPSHQVTQMGQEVILRCVPISNHLYFYWYRQILGQKVEFLVSFYNNEISEKSEIFDDQFSVERPDGSNFTLKIRSTKLEDSAMYFCASRTGRYGYTFGSGTRLTVV.